The sample holds one count of the clone carrying this T cell receptor beta chain. The sample belongs to a study of blood T cell repertoires in COVID-19. Clones were sequenced by immunoSEQ multiplex PCR, and TCRdb holds only the in-frame ones, with some missing. The sample contains about 330,000 clones, 85% to 90% of which appear only once. Trimming removed 4 bases from V and 3 bases from J, with 18 bases in between. The CDR3 length is 16 residues. The V gene's germline CDR1 is SGHRS and CDR2 YFSETQ. The TCR originated in a woman aged 18-29 years who had recovered from COVID-19. This rearrangement joins TRBV5-1 to TRBJ2-3; possibly TRBD2 for D (6 bases). Sequenced material: PBMCs or T cells enriched from blood (not recorded which). DNA for the CDR3: TGCGCCAGCAGCCAGGGACTTACCGCTGGGACAGATACGCAGTATTTT. This codes for CASSQGLTAGTDTQYF.